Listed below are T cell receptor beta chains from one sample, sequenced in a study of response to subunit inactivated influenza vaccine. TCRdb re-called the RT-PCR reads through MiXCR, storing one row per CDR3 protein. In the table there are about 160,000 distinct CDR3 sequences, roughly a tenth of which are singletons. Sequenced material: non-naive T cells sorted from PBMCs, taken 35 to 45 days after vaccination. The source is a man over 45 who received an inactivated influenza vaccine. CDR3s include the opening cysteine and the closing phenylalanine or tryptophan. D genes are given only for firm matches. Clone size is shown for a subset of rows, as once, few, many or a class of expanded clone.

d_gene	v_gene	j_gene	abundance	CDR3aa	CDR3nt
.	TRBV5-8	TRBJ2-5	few	CASSGRRNRETQYF	TGTGCCAGCAGCGGCCGGCGAAATAGGGAGACCCAGTACTTC
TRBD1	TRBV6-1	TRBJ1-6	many	CASSLRDRVSPLHF	TGTGCCAGCAGTCTCCGGGACAGGGTTTCACCCCTCCACTTT
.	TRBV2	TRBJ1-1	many	CASSEARIMNTEAFF	TGTGCCAGCAGTGAAGCGCGAATAATGAACACTGAAGCTTTCTTT
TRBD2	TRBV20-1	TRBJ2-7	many	CSARESSGGYEQYF	TGCAGTGCTAGGGAATCTAGCGGGGGATACGAGCAGTACTTC
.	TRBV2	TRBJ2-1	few	CASRNGQNNNEQFF	TGTGCCAGCAGGAACGGGCAGAATAACAATGAGCAGTTCTTC
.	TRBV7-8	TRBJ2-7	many	CASSLAWTAVDEQYF	TGTGCCAGCAGCTTAGCATGGACTGCAGTGGACGAGCAGTACTTC
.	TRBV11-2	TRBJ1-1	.	CASSLGLRGKRDTEAFF	TGTGCCAGCAGCTTAGGCCTTCGGGGAAAGAGGGACACTGAAGCTTTCTTT
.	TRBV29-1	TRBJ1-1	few	CSVGKLSPTEAFF	TGCAGCGTGGGGAAACTCAGCCCCACTGAAGCTTTCTTT
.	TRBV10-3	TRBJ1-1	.	CAISETGSNTEAFF	TGTGCCATCAGTGAAACAGGATCGAACACTGAAGCTTTCTTT
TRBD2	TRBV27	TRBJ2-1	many	CASSLFGTSGASSYNEQFF	TGTGCCAGCAGTTTATTCGGGACTAGCGGAGCTAGCTCCTACAATGAGCAGTTCTTC
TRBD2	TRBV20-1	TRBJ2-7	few	CSARAQFPGTSGFREQYF	TGCAGTGCTAGAGCCCAATTCCCCGGGACTAGCGGATTCCGCGAGCAGTACTTC
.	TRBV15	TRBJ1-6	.	CATSRDATGGPLHF	TGTGCCACCAGCAGAGATGCGACAGGTGGACCCCTCCACTTT
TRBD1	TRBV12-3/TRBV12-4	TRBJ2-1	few	CASSPSPTGDGQFF	TGTGCCAGCAGTCCATCCCCTACAGGGGACGGGCAGTTCTTC
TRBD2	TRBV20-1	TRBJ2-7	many	CSAPRPGGTYEQYF	TGCAGTGCTCCCCGGCCGGGGGGAACCTACGAGCAGTACTTC
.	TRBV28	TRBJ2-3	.	CASRGSVRGAADTQYF	TGTGCCAGCAGGGGCTCCGTCCGGGGCGCCGCAGATACGCAGTATTTT
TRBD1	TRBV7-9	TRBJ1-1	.	CASVGPGTGSNTEAFF	TGTGCCAGCGTGGGCCCCGGGACAGGGTCGAACACTGAAGCTTTCTTT
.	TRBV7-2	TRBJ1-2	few	CASSLRAVNYGYTF	TGTGCCAGCAGCTTGAGGGCAGTTAACTATGGCTACACCTTC
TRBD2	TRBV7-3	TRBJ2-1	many	CASSQGLAAYNEQFF	TGTGCCAGCAGCCAAGGACTAGCGGCCTACAATGAGCAGTTCTTC
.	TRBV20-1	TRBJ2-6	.	CSASRAASGANVLTF	TGCAGTGCATCTCGGGCAGCATCTGGGGCCAACGTCCTGACTTTC
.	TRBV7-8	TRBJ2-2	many	CASSLALGAGELFF	TGTGCCAGCAGCTTAGCGCTGGGGGCCGGGGAGCTGTTTTTT
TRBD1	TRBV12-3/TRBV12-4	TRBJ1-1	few	CASREGDRRSMNTEAFF	TGTGCCAGCAGGGAGGGGGACAGGAGGTCTATGAACACTGAAGCTTTCTTT
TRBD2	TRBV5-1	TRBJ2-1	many	CASSPRDASRLAGVLGDEQFF	TGCGCCAGCAGCCCCCGGGACGCAAGTCGACTAGCGGGAGTTCTGGGCGATGAGCAGTTCTTC
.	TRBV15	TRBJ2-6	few	CATSREVSYSGANVLTF	TGTGCCACCAGCAGAGAAGTTAGCTACTCTGGGGCCAACGTCCTGACTTTC
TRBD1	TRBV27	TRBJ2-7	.	CASSLSIGAGGYEQYF	TGTGCCAGCAGTTTATCCATCGGTGCAGGGGGCTACGAGCAGTACTTC
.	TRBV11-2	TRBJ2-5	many	CASSPPGAYGGTQYF	TGTGCCAGCAGCCCGCCGGGAGCCTACGGGGGGACCCAGTACTTC
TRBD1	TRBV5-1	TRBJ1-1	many	CASSLLQGADTEAFF	TGCGCCAGCAGCTTGTTACAGGGGGCGGACACTGAAGCTTTCTTT
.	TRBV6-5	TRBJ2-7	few	CASSYRPPPSEQYF	TGTGCCAGCAGTTACCGGCCCCCCCCCTCCGAGCAGTACTTC
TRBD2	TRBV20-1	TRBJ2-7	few	CSARGSGGSGRLSYEQYF	TGCAGTGCTAGAGGCTCCGGAGGTAGCGGGAGGCTATCCTACGAGCAGTACTTC
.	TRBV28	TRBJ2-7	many	CASRYRAPSYEQYF	TGTGCCAGCAGGTATAGGGCGCCTTCCTACGAGCAGTACTTC
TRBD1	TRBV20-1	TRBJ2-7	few	CSAGGQGNNEQYF	TGCAGTGCCGGGGGACAGGGTAACAACGAGCAGTACTTC
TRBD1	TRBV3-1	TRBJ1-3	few	CASSLWTGETGNTIYF	TGTGCCAGCAGCCTCTGGACAGGGGAGACTGGAAACACCATATATTTT
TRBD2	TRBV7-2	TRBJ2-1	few	CASSLAPTSGSNEQFF	TGTGCCAGCAGCTTAGCGCCCACTAGCGGGAGCAATGAGCAGTTCTTC
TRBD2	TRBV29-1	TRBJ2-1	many	CSVEDRGRAYNEQFF	TGCAGCGTTGAAGATCGCGGGAGGGCCTACAATGAGCAGTTCTTC
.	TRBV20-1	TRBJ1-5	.	CSCSRWSNQPQHF	TGCAGCTGCTCAAGGTGGAGCAATCAGCCCCAGCATTTT
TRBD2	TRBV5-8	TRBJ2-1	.	CASILAGNSYNEQFF	TGTGCCAGCATACTAGCGGGCAACTCCTACAATGAGCAGTTCTTC
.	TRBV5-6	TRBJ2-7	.	CASSLNPGQTSYEQYF	TGTGCCAGCAGCCTTAATCCGGGACAAACATCCTACGAGCAGTACTTC
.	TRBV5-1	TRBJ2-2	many	CASSLEVGELFF	TGCGCCAGCAGCTTGGAGGTCGGGGAGCTGTTTTTT
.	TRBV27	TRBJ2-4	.	CASSLSGTHLENIQYF	TGTGCCAGCAGTTTATCAGGGACCCACCTTGAAAACATTCAGTACTTC
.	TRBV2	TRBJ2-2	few	CAISPRLGFLSSSGRELFF	.
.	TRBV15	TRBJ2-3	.	CATSIKKVSFTDTQYF	TGTGCCACCAGCATAAAAAAAGTAAGCTTCACAGATACGCAGTATTTT
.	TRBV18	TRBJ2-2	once	CASSPAGRVNTGELFF	TGTGCCAGCTCCCCGGCGGGCCGGGTCAACACCGGGGAGCTGTTTTTT
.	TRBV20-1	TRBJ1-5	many	CSAPREDQPQHF	TGCAGTGCTCCCAGGGAGGATCAGCCCCAGCATTTT
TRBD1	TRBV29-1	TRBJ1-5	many	CSVVDRVDQPQHF	TGCAGCGTTGTCGACAGGGTGGATCAGCCCCAGCATTTT
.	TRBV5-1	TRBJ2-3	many	CASSLSSAPDTQYF	TGCGCCAGCAGCTTGTCCAGCGCCCCAGATACGCAGTATTTT